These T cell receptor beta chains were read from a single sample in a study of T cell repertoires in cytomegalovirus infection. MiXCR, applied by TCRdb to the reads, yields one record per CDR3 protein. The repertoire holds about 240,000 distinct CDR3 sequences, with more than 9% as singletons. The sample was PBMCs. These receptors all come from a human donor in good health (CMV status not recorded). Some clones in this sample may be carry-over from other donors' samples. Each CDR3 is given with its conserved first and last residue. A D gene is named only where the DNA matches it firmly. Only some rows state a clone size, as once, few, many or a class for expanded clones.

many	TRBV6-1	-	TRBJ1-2	CAGMEVSGGYTF	TGTGCCGGAATGGAAGTCTCGGGAGGCTACACCTTC
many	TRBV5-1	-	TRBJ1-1	CASSVRVNTEAFF	TGCGCCAGCAGCGTCCGCGTGAACACTGAAGCTTTCTTT
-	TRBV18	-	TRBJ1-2	CASSPGRRNGYTF	TGTGCCAGCTCACCGGGCAGGAGGAATGGCTACACCTTC
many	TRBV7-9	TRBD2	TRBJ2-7	CASSRPSGSREQYF	TGTGCCAGCAGCCGTCCTAGCGGGAGTCGCGAGCAGTACTTC
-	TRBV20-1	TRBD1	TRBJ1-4	CGIPGQGHNEKLFF	TGCGGAATCCCCGGACAGGGCCATAATGAAAAACTGTTTTTT
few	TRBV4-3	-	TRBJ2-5	CASSQESKGTLQETQYF	TGCGCCAGCAGCCAAGAAAGTAAAGGGACACTCCAAGAGACCCAGTACTTC
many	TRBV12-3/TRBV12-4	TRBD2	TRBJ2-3	CASTPTSGIGDTQYF	TGTGCCAGCACCCCGACTAGCGGGATTGGAGATACGCAGTATTTT
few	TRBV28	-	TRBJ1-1	CASTIISGRTEAFF	TGTGCCAGCACCATTATTTCGGGGAGGACTGAAGCTTTCTTT
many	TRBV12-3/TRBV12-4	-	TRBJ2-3	CASSPSGRALADTQYF	TGTGCCAGCAGTCCCAGCGGAAGGGCTCTGGCAGATACGCAGTATTTT
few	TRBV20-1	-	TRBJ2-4	CSARETPGIQYF	TGCAGTGCTAGAGAGACGCCGGGCATTCAGTACTTC
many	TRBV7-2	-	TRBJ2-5	CASSWASEQETQYF	TGTGCCAGCAGCTGGGCTAGCGAACAAGAGACCCAGTACTTC
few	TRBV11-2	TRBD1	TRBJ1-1	CASSSYRTGGAANTEAFF	TGTGCCAGCAGCTCATACAGGACAGGGGGCGCGGCGAACACTGAAGCTTTCTTT
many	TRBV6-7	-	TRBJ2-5	CDEETQYF	TGTGACGAAGAGACCCAGTACTTC
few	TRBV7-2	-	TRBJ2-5	CASSLRGTYQETQYF	TGTGCCAGCAGCCTACGGGGCACGTACCAAGAGACCCAGTACTTC
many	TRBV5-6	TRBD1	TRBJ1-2	CASSIPGQGDYGYTF	TGTGCCAGCAGCATCCCGGGACAGGGGGACTATGGCTACACCTTC
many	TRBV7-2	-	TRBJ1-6	CASSSQGALSSPLHF	TGTGCCAGCAGCTCACAGGGCGCCCTTTCTTCACCCCTCCACTTT
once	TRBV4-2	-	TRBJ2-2	CASSLGTGDRTGELFF	TGTGCCAGCAGCCTCGGAACGGGAGATCGTACCGGGGAGCTGTTTTTT
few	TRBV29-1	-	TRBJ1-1	CSASGRTNTEAFF	TGCAGCGCTTCGGGACGGACGAACACTGAAGCTTTCTTT
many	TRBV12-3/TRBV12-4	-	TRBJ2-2	CASSPFLNTGELFF	TGTGCCAGCAGTCCCTTCCTGAACACCGGGGAGCTGTTTTTT
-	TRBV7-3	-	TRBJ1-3	CASSHQRTGNTIYF	TGTGCCAGCAGCCACCAGCGCACTGGAAACACCATATATTTT
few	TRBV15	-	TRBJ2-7	CATSSGRGDYEQYF	TGTGCCACCAGCAGTGGCAGGGGAGACTACGAGCAGTACTTC
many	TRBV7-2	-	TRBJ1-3	CASSHIGGRSGNTIYF	TGTGCCAGCAGCCATATAGGGGGGCGCTCTGGAAACACCATATATTTT
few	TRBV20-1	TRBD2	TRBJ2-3	CSARALAATDTQYF	TGCAGTGCTAGAGCTCTAGCGGCCACAGATACGCAGTATTTT
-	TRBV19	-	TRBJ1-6	CASRETGFNSPLHF	TGTGCCAGTAGAGAGACAGGTTTTAATTCACCCCTCCACTTT
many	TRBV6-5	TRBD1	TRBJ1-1	CASRTDRDTEAFF	TGTGCCAGCAGAACCGACAGGGACACTGAAGCTTTCTTT
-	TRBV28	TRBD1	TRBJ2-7	CASSGTVAGEQYF	TGTGCCAGCAGTGGGACAGTTGCAGGCGAGCAGTACTTC
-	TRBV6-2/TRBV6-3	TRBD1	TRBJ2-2	CASTPGQGLGSTGELFF	TGTGCCAGCACCCCGGGACAGGGTTTGGGAAGCACCGGGGAGCTGTTTTTT
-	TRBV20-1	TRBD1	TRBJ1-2	CSARDQRGPGYGYTF	TGCAGTGCTAGAGATCAAAGGGGGCCTGGCTATGGCTACACCTTC
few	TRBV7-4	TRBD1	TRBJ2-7	CASTTGIMGEQYF	TGTGCCAGCACGACAGGGATAATGGGCGAGCAGTACTTC
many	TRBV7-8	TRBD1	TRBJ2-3	CASSRSGTGKSDTQYF	TGTGCCAGCAGCCGCTCCGGGACAGGCAAATCAGATACGCAGTATTTT
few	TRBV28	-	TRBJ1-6	CASSSGTFESPLHF	TGTGCCAGCAGTTCCGGGACCTTTGAGTCACCCCTCCACTTT
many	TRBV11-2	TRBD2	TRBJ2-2	CASSLELAGSTGELFF	TGTGCCAGCAGCTTAGAGTTAGCGGGCTCTACCGGGGAGCTGTTTTTT
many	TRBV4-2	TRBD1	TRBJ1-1	CASSQAGTGYVRGTEAFF	TGTGCCAGCAGCCAGGCGGGGACAGGGTACGTTCGTGGCACTGAAGCTTTCTTT
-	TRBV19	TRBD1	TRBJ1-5	CASSIDRGSGNQPQHF	TGTGCCAGTAGTATAGACAGGGGGAGCGGCAATCAGCCCCAGCATTTT
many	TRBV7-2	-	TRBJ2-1	CASSLVGRPSYNEQFF	TGTGCCAGCAGCTTAGTGGGGAGACCCTCCTACAATGAGCAGTTCTTC
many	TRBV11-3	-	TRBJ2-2	CASSLVRSGELFF	TGTGCCAGCAGCTTAGTGAGAAGCGGGGAGCTGTTTTTT
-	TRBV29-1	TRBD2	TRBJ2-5	CSLLGSGRALETQYF	TGCAGCTTACTCGGGAGCGGGAGGGCCTTAGAGACCCAGTACTTC